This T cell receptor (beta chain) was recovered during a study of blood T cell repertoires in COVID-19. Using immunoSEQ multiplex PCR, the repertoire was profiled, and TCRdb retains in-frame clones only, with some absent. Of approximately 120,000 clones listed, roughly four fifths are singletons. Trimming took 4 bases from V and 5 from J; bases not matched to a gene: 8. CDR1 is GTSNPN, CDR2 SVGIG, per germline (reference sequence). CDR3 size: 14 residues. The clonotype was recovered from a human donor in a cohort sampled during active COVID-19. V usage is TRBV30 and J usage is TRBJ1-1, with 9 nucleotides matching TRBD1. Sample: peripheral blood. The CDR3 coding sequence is TGTGCCTGGACCTCGGGACAGGGAGGGACTGAAGCTTTCTTT. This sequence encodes CAWTSGQGGTEAFF.